Listed below are T cell receptor beta chains from one sample, sequenced in a study of blood T cells in healthy people across ages. From the 5' RACE reads, TCRdb called clonotypes with MiXCR, one entry per CDR3 protein. The sample consists of roughly 410,000 distinct CDR3 sequences, approximately 47% of them appearing once. Material for sequencing was blood. The source is a man aged 60-69 years in good health. Each CDR3 is given with its conserved first and last residue. Each record gives: J gene, V gene, CDR3 protein.

TRBJ1-4 TRBV5-1 CASSWDNEKLFF
TRBJ2-5 TRBV7-2 CASSRDTRLETQYF
TRBJ2-5 TRBV29-1 CSAGLPQETQYF
TRBJ2-5 TRBV5-1 CASSAPTGTQTQYF
TRBJ1-2 TRBV18 CASSLGEGYGYTF
TRBJ2-7 TRBV28 CASSSPSGYNEQYF
TRBJ2-5 TRBV5-1 CASSLRRGPRETQYF
TRBJ2-7 TRBV4-3 CASSQDAGAPYEQYF
TRBJ2-1 TRBV29-1 CSVTYLMGNEQFF
TRBJ2-5 TRBV15 CATSGDAGQETQYF
TRBJ2-1 TRBV7-2 CASSLWPSGSVGEQFF
TRBJ1-2 TRBV30 CAWNPGADDGYTF
TRBJ2-7 TRBV2 CASSDAPSGGPSEQYF
TRBJ2-1 TRBV20-1 CSATGTKTYNEQFF
TRBJ1-2 TRBV3-1 CASSQAIGIYGYTF
TRBJ1-5 TRBV20-1 CSAKTGSNQPQHF
. TRBV11-2 CASSSSRGLVEQYF
. TRBV7-2 CASSLAPQTEQYF
TRBJ2-5 TRBV14 CASSQIRAGQETQYF
TRBJ2-6 TRBV4-2 CASSHQGSGANVLTF
TRBJ2-3 TRBV29-1 CSVLGDSSSTDTQYF
TRBJ2-1 TRBV11-3 CASSLNQGDNEQFF
TRBJ2-7 TRBV18 CASSPRTGPYEQYF
. TRBV20-1 CSARVQGGYEQYF
TRBJ1-5 TRBV7-6 CASSRELNQPQHF
TRBJ2-3 TRBV29-1 CSVRHRNTDTRYF
TRBJ2-1 TRBV7-2 CASRDNSGRGSYNEQFF
TRBJ2-5 TRBV29-1 CSVDRDGGTQYF
TRBJ2-7 TRBV20-1 CSARDAASGRQTSYEQYF
TRBJ2-5 TRBV7-2 CTSSSSGRGETQYF
TRBJ1-2 TRBV3-1 CASSQDRWARGLYGYTF
TRBJ2-3 TRBV3-1 CASSQGTSGAYF
TRBJ1-4 TRBV4-1 CASSQVSRDEKLFF
TRBJ1-2 TRBV6-2/TRBV6-3 CASTSSGQIYGYTF
TRBJ1-2 TRBV5-1 CASSLGSKGDGYTF
TRBJ2-6 TRBV5-1 CASSPTVGSGANVLTF
TRBJ2-3 TRBV6-4 CASRRGGATDTQYF
TRBJ2-7 TRBV20-1 CSALTTGRSYEQYF
TRBJ2-1 TRBV3-1 CASSLVRGANEQFF
TRBJ1-1 TRBV14 CASSPRDRGMNTEAFF
TRBJ2-5 TRBV6-1 CASSRDRGRFSETQYF
TRBJ1-2 TRBV20-1 CSAERGSSFYTF
TRBJ2-1 TRBV20-1 CSAPGQGTGEQFF
TRBJ2-1 TRBV20-1 CSGTSGGGPNEQFF
TRBJ2-7 TRBV6-2/TRBV6-3 CASSYRPGVHEQYF
TRBJ2-3 TRBV27 CASSLRQGGDTQYF
TRBJ2-1 TRBV20-1 CSTKSMGETQFF
TRBJ2-3 TRBV20-1 CSARGLAGAADTQYF
TRBJ2-7 TRBV7-2 CASSLGQGFYEQYF
TRBJ1-6 TRBV27 CASSQTYNPPLHF
TRBJ2-1 TRBV5-1 CASSPGPGQDNEQFF
TRBJ2-7 TRBV29-1 CSVTDRSGSSYEQYF
TRBJ2-4 TRBV25-1 CASSETSGPYF
TRBJ2-1 TRBV12-3/TRBV12-4 CASTTRGGGRYNEQFF
TRBJ2-2 TRBV4-2 CASSQIGGGARNTGELFF
TRBJ2-3 TRBV5-4 CASSPGAGLTTDTQYF
TRBJ2-1 TRBV6-2/TRBV6-3 CASSYETRYEQFF
TRBJ2-3 TRBV4-3 CASSQVLRGGDTQYF
TRBJ2-1 TRBV29-1 CSVVTSQVNTGELFF